This T cell receptor beta chain was profiled in a study of technical replicates of blood from a handful of donors. Sequenced by immunoSEQ multiplex PCR; TCRdb stores in-frame clones only, minus some. This table holds around 70,000 clones, over 90% found once. CDR1 is MDHEN, CDR2 SYDVKM, per germline. Deletions cut 7 bases from V and 4 bases from J, with 16 bases between. The CDR3 runs 14 residues. The clonotype originates from a human donor in good health. The gene calls are TRBV28 and TRBJ1-2; D may be TRBD1 (6 bases). The sample consisted of T cells isolated from PBMCs. In DNA form, the CDR3 reads TGTGCCAGCACCATACAGGGATTTAGCTATGGCTACACCTTC. Translating gives CASTIQGFSYGYTF.